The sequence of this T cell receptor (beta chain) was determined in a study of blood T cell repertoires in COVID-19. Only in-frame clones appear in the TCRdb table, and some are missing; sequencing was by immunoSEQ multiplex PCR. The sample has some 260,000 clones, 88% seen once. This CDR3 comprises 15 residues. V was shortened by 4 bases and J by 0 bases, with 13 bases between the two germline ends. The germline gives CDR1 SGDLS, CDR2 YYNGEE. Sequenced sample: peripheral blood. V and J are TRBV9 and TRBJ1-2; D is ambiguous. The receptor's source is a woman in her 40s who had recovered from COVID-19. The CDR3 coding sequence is TGTGCCAGCAGCTCCCGGCAGGCGCCTAACTATGGCTACACCTTC. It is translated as CASSSRQAPNYGYTF.